This T cell receptor beta chain was observed in a study of Ad26.COV2.S vaccination and SARS-CoV-2 variants. Study overall: Intramuscularly, Ad26.COV2.S was given either once or twice, 56 days apart.

With regard to this clone: The antigen remains undetermined.

Treatment given: 19 received Ad26.COV2.S at low or high dose, single or two shots; several received placebo; per-sample allocation not given. The study sampled participants on day 63 after the first vaccine or placebo injection. In Boston, the donor was an adult between 18-55 years of age. V was clipped by 1 base and J by 10 bases, with 17 bases between them. Germline CDR1 LNHNV, CDR2 YYDKDF (reference sequence). This CDR3 has 15 residues. Study findings and constraints: Vaccine recipients posted higher spike-specific TCR breadth than their placebo counterparts. Possibly, TCR breadth and depth analyses underestimated total T cell responses.

The assay was immunoSEQ multiplex PCR, and TCRdb's table has in-frame clones only and misses some. The sample has about 480,000 clones, roughly 85% seen once; the top ten hold 10% to 15%. The TCR originated in a person aged 18 to 59 who received the Ad26.COV2.S COVID-19 vaccine or a placebo. This specimen was peripheral blood, taken in a trial of Ad26.COV2.S vaccine versus placebo. The rearrangement links TRBV15 to TRBJ1-5; weak D call: TRBD1 (6 bases). CDR3 nucleotides: TGTGCCACCAGCAGAGCACAGGGCCAAGGAGGACCCCAGCATTTT. Protein sequence: CATSRAQGQGGPQHF.